These 24 T cell receptor beta chains were sequenced from one sample in a study of shared clonotypes between healthy human individuals. The repertoire was sequenced with immunoSEQ multiplex PCR; TCRdb's copy has only in-frame clones and lacks some. Of roughly 1.4 million clones in the sample, approximately 98.5% are singletons; the top ten hold about 0.35%. The sequenced sample consisted of naive CD4+ T cells sorted from blood. Subset denoted: CD45RA+ positively selected. Receptors were obtained from a man younger than 40 in good health.

This chain links TRBV28 with TRBJ2-1; TRBD1 is a possible D gene (5 bases). V dropped 2 bases and J dropped 8 bases, with 13 bases sitting between them. Looked up from germline, CDR1 is MDHEN and CDR2 is SYDVKM. CDR3 length equals 14 residues. As DNA, the CDR3 is TGTGCCAGCAGTTTACTGGGGCCAGTCCATGAGCAGTTCTTC. Translation: CASSLLGPVHEQFF. The full variable domain, in which reference TRBV28 and TRBJ2-1 provide the parts outside the CDR3, is DVKVTQSSRYLVKRTGEKVFLECVQDMDHENMFWYRQDPGLGLRLIYFSYDVKMKEKGDIPEGYSVSREKKERFSLILESASTNQTSMYLCASSLLGPVHEQFFGPGTRLTVL.

The V and J genes are TRBV19 and TRBJ2-1, with 10 bases matching TRBD2. Trimming cost V 4 bases and J 10 bases; bases outside gene matches: 10. The germline gives CDR1 LNHDA, CDR2 SQIVND (reference sequence). CDR3 length: 15 amino acids. The CDR3 spells CASSRTSGRVREQFF. In nucleotides, the CDR3 is TGTGCCAGTAGTAGAACAAGCGGGAGGGTCCGGGAGCAGTTCTTC.

V gene TRBV10-1 combines with J gene TRBJ2-1, with unresolved D. This CDR3 spans 12 amino acids. The V end was cut by 6 bases, the J end by 9 bases, with 12 bases between. Germline CDR1 WNHNN, CDR2 SYGVQD (reference sequence). The CDR3 DNA follows: TGCGCCAGCAGCCGGGCGCCTGGTGAGCAGTTCTTC. Encoded protein: CASSRAPGEQFF.

This clone was recorded only once. This chain joins TRBV27 and TRBJ2-2; 14 bases are a match to TRBD2. This CDR3 comprises 18 residues. Germline V gene lookup returns CDR1 MNHEY and CDR2 SMNVEV (reference sequence). V dropped 7 bases and J dropped 2; count of bases not matched to a gene: 9. The CDR3 sequence is CASTTPGLAGVNTGELFF. The CDR3 DNA is TGTGCCAGCACCACACCGGGACTAGCGGGAGTTAACACCGGGGAGCTGTTTTTT.

The chain is built from TRBV10-3 and TRBJ1-3; no firm D call. CDR1 is ENHRY, CDR2 SYGVKD, per germline. Trimming took off 5 bases at V and 0 bases at J, with 2 bases between the two ends. The CDR3 extends over 12 amino acids. CDR3 sequence (DNA): TGTGCCATCAGTTACTCTGGAAACACCATATATTTT. Translation: CAISYSGNTIYF.

This chain uses TRBV4-1 with TRBJ2-7; possible D gene TRBD2, 6 bases. Germline V gene sequence: CDR1 MGHRA, CDR2 YSYEKL. This CDR3 is built from 14 residues. V was pared by 5 bases and J by 3 bases, with 14 bases between. In nucleotides, the CDR3 is TGCGCCAGCAGCTACAACATCGGGAGCTACGAGCAGTACTTC. This codes for CASSYNIGSYEQYF.

This clone came up once. This same CDR3 is encoded by further DNA sequences in the sample. V usage is TRBV7-3 and J usage is TRBJ2-1, with D tentatively TRBD2 (6 bases). Trimming left V 3 bases short and J 0 bases short, with 12 bases between. Germline CDR1 reads SGHTA; CDR2 reads FQGTGA. The CDR3 contains 16 residues. The CDR3 nucleotides read TGTGCCAGCAGCTTGGGGGGTAGCGGCTCCTACAATGAGCAGTTCTTC. Its protein product is CASSLGGSGSYNEQFF.

This chain joins TRBV14 and TRBJ2-7, with 8 bases fitting TRBD1. Germline lookup yields CDR1 SGHDN and CDR2 FVKESK. The CDR3 totals 13 residues. V trimming: 4 bases; J trimming: 6 bases; junction bases outside the gene matches: 5. CDR3 residues: CASSRGQGLEQYF. In nucleotides, the CDR3 is TGTGCCAGCAGCCGTGGACAGGGCCTCGAGCAGTACTTC.

V is TRBV2 and J is TRBJ2-1; unclear D gene. Trimming left V 5 bases short and J 10 bases short, with 12 bases between. The CDR3 contains 12 residues. Germline values: CDR1 SNHLY, CDR2 FYNNEI. DNA for the CDR3: TGTGCCAGCAGTTCTGACTTGGCAGAGCAGTTCTTC. Translation: CASSSDLAEQFF.

This sequence joins TRBV5-4 and TRBJ2-1, with unresolved D. The germline V gene has CDR1 SGHNT and CDR2 YYREEE (reference sequence). CDR3 length: 17 amino acids. V shed 5 bases and J shed 5 bases, with 23 bases lying between them. The CDR3 DNA is TGTGCCAGCAGACGATTGTTCGGTTCCGGGCCCGACAATGAGCAGTTCTTC. Translating it yields CASRRLFGSGPDNEQFF.

V usage is TRBV9 and J usage is TRBJ2-3; 10 nucleotides match TRBD2. Per germline, CDR1 SGDLS and CDR2 YYNGEE. This CDR3 has 18 residues. V gave up 2 bases and J gave up 0 bases; unmatched junction bases: 9. The CDR3 DNA follows: TGTGCCAGCAGCGTTTCTAGCGGGAGCATGTGGAGCACAGATACGCAGTATTTT. Amino acids: CASSVSSGSMWSTDTQYF. The full variable domain, completed using reference TRBV9 and TRBJ2-3, is DSGVTQTPKHLITATGQRVTLRCSPRSGDLSVYWYQQSLDQGLQFLIQYYNGEERAKGNILERFSAQQFPDLHSELNLSSLELGDSALYFCASSVSSGSMWSTDTQYFGPGTRLTVL.

The chain joins TRBV18 to TRBJ2-3; TRBD1 matches 9 bases. V was pared by 3 bases and J by 6 bases, with 7 bases of the junction left unmatched. The germline V gene has CDR1 KGHSH and CDR2 LQKENI. This CDR3 region has 15 residues. The DNA for the CDR3 is TGTGCCAGCTCACCTCAAACAGGGGGCCCGGATACGCAGTATTTT. It codes for CASSPQTGGPDTQYF.

The chain joins TRBV7-9 to TRBJ2-1, with 7 bases matching TRBD1. Trimming cost V 5 bases and J 8 bases; bases outside gene matches: 15. The CDR3 is 16 amino acids. Germline values: CDR1 SEHNR, CDR2 FQNEAQ (reference sequence). This chain's CDR3 is CASSPRGTDRAYEQFF. CDR3 DNA sequence: TGTGCCAGCAGCCCCCGAGGGACAGACAGGGCGTATGAGCAGTTCTTC.

The rearrangement links TRBV18 to TRBJ2-1; possible D gene TRBD1, 6 bases. V lost 3 bases and J 7 bases, leaving 13 bases between the germline ends. Per germline, CDR1 KGHSH and CDR2 LQKENI. The CDR3 has 14 amino acids. The CDR3 region has the DNA TGTGCCAGCTCACCGTTGGACAGCAAAAATGAGCAGTTCTTC. Protein: CASSPLDSKNEQFF.

The chain recombines TRBV27 with TRBJ2-1, with 10 bases aligning to TRBD1. Trimming took 6 bases from V and 3 from J; bases not matched to a gene: 5. Germline V gene sequence: CDR1 MNHEY, CDR2 SMNVEV (reference sequence). The CDR3 is made up of 15 amino acids. The DNA of the CDR3 is TGTGCCAGCAGCCATCGGACAGGGGGCTACAATGAGCAGTTCTTC. Translation: CASSHRTGGYNEQFF.

The V gene is TRBV7-8, the J gene TRBJ2-3, with 7 bases that match TRBD2. From germline, CDR1 is SGHVS and CDR2 FQNEAQ. Losses at the gene ends were 2 bases for V and 0 bases for J; bases not matched to a gene: 14. This CDR3 is built from 19 residues. In nucleotides, the CDR3 is TGTGCCAGCAGCTTATGGGGAGGGATGGGGGTCCATAGCACAGATACGCAGTATTTT. Its translation is CASSLWGGMGVHSTDTQYF. Based on the CDR3 plus reference TRBV7-8 and TRBJ2-3, the full variable domain is GAGVSQSPRYKVAKRGQDVALRCDPISGHVSLFWYQQALGQGPEFLTYFQNEAQLDKSGLPSDRFFAERPEGSVSTLKIQRTQQEDSAVYLCASSLWGGMGVHSTDTQYFGPGTRLTVL.

The J gene is TRBJ2-2, the V gene TRBV5-4; 7 bases are shared with TRBD2. Germline V lookup: CDR1 SGHNT, CDR2 YYREEE (reference sequence). The CDR3 is made up of 15 amino acids. The J segment lost 6 bases and the V segment lost 4 bases, leaving 9 bases of the junction unmatched. In DNA form, the CDR3 reads TGTGCCAGCAGCCCGGGGACTAACAACGCCGGGGAGCTGTTTTTT. This translates into CASSPGTNNAGELFF.

V gene TRBV6-5 combines with J gene TRBJ2-3, with a tentative D call TRBD2 (6 bases). The CDR3 length is 15 residues. V was trimmed by 5 bases and J by 1 base, leaving 13 bases between them. Per germline, CDR1 MNHEY and CDR2 SVGAGI. This CDR3 reads CASSPLALGTDTQYF. CDR3 bases: TGTGCCAGCAGTCCTCTAGCGCTCGGCACAGATACGCAGTATTTT.

This clone has only one observation. The chain is built from TRBV18 and TRBJ2-1; TRBD2 agrees at 7 bases. Unmatched junction bases numbered 4, after V lost 2 bases and J lost 0 bases. The CDR3 covers 16 residues. Germline CDR1 KGHSH, CDR2 LQKENI. CDR3 residues: CASSPWGGSSYNEQFF. DNA of the CDR3: TGTGCCAGCTCACCATGGGGCGGGAGCTCCTACAATGAGCAGTTCTTC.

This clone was observed a single time. V gene TRBV7-2 combines with J gene TRBJ2-1, with D unresolved. CDR1 is SGHTA and CDR2 is FQGNSA in the germline V gene. The CDR3 is 15 residues long. The V and J ends lost 5 bases and 9 bases respectively, with 20 bases between them. The CDR3 loop is CASSPDPHEVAEQFF. In DNA form, the CDR3 reads TGTGCCAGCAGCCCGGACCCCCATGAGGTCGCTGAGCAGTTCTTC.

This clone has a single count. This chain links TRBV5-5 with TRBJ2-5; D remains unclear. Germline loops: CDR1 SGHKS, CDR2 YYEKEE (reference sequence). Trimming took 4 bases from V and 3 from J, leaving 13 bases between them. The CDR3 length is 14 residues. The CDR3 DNA follows: TGTGCCAGCAGCCATCCCCGGAAAGAAGAGACCCAGTACTTC. It translates to CASSHPRKEETQYF.

The chain has TRBV5-6 and TRBJ2-1; 9 bases are shared with TRBD2. Trimming cost V 0 bases and J 9 bases; bases outside gene matches: 7. There are 15 residues in the CDR3. CDR1 is SGHDT, CDR2 YYEEEE, per germline. CDR3 coding DNA: TGTGCCAGCAGCTTGGTGGGTAGCGGGAGTTTTGAGCAGTTCTTC. This translates into CASSLVGSGSFEQFF.

J is TRBJ1-1 and V is TRBV28; D remains ambiguous. Germline V gene data show CDR1 as MDHEN and CDR2 as SYDVKM. V dropped 8 bases and J dropped 0 bases, with 10 bases sitting between them. This CDR3 region has 13 residues. The CDR3: CASYPHMNTEAFF. CDR3 nucleotide sequence: TGTGCCAGCTACCCCCACATGAACACTGAAGCTTTCTTT.

The V call is TRBV6-5, the J call TRBJ2-5; D is unresolved. The V gene lost 6 bases and the J gene lost 1 base, with 6 bases spanning the gap. Germline V gene sequence: CDR1 MNHEY, CDR2 SVGAGI. The CDR3 totals 12 residues. The CDR3 sequence is CASRSSQETQYF. The CDR3 region has the DNA TGTGCCAGCAGGAGCAGCCAAGAGACCCAGTACTTC.